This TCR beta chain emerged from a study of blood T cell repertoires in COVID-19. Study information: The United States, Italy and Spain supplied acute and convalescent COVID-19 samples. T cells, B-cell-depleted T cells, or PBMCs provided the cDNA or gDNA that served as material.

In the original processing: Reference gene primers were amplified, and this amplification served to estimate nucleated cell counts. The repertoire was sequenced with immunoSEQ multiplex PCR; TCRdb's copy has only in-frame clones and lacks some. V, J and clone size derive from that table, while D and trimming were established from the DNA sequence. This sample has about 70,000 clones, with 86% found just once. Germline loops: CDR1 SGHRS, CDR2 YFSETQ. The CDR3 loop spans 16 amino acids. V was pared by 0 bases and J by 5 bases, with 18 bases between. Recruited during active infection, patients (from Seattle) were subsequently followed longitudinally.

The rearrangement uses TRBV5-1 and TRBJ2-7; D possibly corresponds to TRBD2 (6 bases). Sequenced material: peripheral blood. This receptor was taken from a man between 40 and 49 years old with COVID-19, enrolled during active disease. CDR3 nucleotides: TGCGCCAGCAGCTTGGAGCGGGCCGAACTGGGCCACGAGCAGTACTTC. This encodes CASSLERAELGHEQYF.